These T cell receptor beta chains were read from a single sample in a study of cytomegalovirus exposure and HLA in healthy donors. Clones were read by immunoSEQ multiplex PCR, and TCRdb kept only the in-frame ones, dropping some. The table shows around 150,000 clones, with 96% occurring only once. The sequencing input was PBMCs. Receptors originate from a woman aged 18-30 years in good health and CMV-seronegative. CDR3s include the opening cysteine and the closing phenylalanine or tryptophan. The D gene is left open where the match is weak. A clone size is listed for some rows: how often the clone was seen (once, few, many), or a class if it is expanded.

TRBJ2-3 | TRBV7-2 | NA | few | CANKDSTTDTQYF | TGTGCCAACAAGGACAGTACCACAGATACGCAGTATTTT
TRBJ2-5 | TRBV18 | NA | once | CASSPGPDWGTQYF | TGTGCCAGCTCACCCGGACCGGACTGGGGGACCCAGTACTTC
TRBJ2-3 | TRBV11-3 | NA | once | CASSLDPPGVSTDTQYF | TGTGCCAGCAGCTTAGATCCGCCAGGGGTGTCAACAGATACGCAGTATTTT
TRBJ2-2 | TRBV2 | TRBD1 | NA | CASEGGQGNTGELFF | TGTGCCAGCGAGGGTGGACAGGGGAACACCGGGGAGCTGTTTTTT
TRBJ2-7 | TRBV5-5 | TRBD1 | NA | CASSPDAWGQRAYEQYF | TGTGCCAGCAGCCCGGACGCTTGGGGACAGAGAGCCTACGAGCAGTACTTC
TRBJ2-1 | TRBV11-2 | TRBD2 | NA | CASSLVRGGHNEQFF | TGTGCCAGCAGCTTAGTGCGGGGGGGACACAATGAGCAGTTCTTC
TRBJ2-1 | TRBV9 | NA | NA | CASSVGSGNEQFF | TGTGCCAGCAGCGTAGGTTCCGGCAATGAGCAGTTCTTC
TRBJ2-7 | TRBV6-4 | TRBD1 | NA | CASSVSGTGSYEQYF | TGTGCCAGCAGTGTGTCCGGGACAGGGTCCTACGAGCAGTACTTC
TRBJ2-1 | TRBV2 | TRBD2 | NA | CASSEGSGGGYEQFF | TGTGCCAGCAGTGAAGGGTCGGGGGGAGGATATGAGCAGTTCTTC
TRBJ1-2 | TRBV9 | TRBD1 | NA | CASSTPGGGYTF | TGTGCCAGCAGCACACCAGGGGGTGGCTACACCTTC
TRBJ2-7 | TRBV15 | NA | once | CATNVPAPRGVDEQYF | TGTGCCACCAACGTGCCGGCACCCAGGGGTGTCGACGAGCAGTACTTC
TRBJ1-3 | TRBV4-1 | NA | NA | CASSQEGRGSLLGAGNTIYF | TGCGCCAGCAGCCAAGAGGGCAGGGGATCACTGCTAGGGGCTGGAAACACCATATATTTT
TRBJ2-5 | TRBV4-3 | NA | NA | CASSQDRGLQETQYF | TGCGCCAGCAGCCAAGATCGTGGACTACAAGAGACCCAGTACTTC
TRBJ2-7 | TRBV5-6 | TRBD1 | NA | CASGQGPYEQYF | TGTGCCAGCGGACAGGGGCCCTACGAGCAGTACTTC
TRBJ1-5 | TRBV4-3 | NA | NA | CASSQWAGPSNQPQHF | TGCGCCAGCAGCCAATGGGCGGGGCCCAGCAATCAGCCCCAGCATTTT
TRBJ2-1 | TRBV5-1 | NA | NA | CASSPGAGTYNEQFF | TGCGCCAGCAGCCCCGGCGCGGGGACCTACAATGAGCAGTTCTTC
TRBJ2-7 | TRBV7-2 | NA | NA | CASSLALRGVLSSGEQYF | TGTGCCAGCAGCTTAGCCCTACGCGGGGTTTTGAGTTCCGGCGAGCAGTACTTC
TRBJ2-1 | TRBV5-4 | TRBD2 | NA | CASSSPRGGYNEQFF | TGTGCCAGCAGCTCCCCGCGCGGGGGTTACAATGAGCAGTTCTTC
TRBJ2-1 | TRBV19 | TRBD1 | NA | CASSLTGPLDDEQFF | TGTGCCAGTAGTTTGACAGGGCCCCTTGACGATGAGCAGTTCTTC
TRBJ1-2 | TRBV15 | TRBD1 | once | CATSRETGTGFGYTF | TGTGCCACCAGCAGGGAAACCGGGACAGGGTTCGGCTACACCTTC
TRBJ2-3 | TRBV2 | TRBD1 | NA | CASSGRPGTGLRSTDTQYF | TGTGCCAGCAGTGGACGTCCCGGGACAGGGTTGCGTAGCACAGATACGCAGTATTTT
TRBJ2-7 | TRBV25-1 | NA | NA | CASSDARSYEQYF | TGTGCCAGCAGTGACGCCAGATCCTACGAGCAGTACTTC
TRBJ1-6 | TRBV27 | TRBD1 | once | CASSLTTTGEVDSPLHF | TGTGCCAGCAGTTTAACGACGACAGGGGAAGTGGATTCACCCCTCCACTTT
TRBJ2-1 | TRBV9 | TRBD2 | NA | CASSVVSRGGYNEQFF | TGTGCCAGCAGCGTAGTTTCGCGGGGGGGGTACAATGAGCAGTTCTTC
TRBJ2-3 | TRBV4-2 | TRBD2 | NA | CASSQDIGASGVADTQYF | TGTGCCAGCAGCCAAGATATCGGTGCTAGCGGGGTAGCAGATACGCAGTATTTT
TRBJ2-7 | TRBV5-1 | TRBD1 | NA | CASSRTGGDYEQYF | TGCGCCAGCAGCCGGACAGGTGGGGACTACGAGCAGTACTTC
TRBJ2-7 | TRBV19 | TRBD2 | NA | CASRAVGGNPTYEQYF | TGTGCCAGTAGAGCGGTGGGGGGGAACCCAACCTACGAGCAGTACTTC
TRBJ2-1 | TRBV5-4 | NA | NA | CASSAGLQSSYNEQFF | TGTGCCAGCAGCGCGGGACTTCAGAGCTCCTACAATGAGCAGTTCTTC
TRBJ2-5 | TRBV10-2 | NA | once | CASTGLQETQYF | TGCGCCAGCACTGGACTCCAAGAGACCCAGTACTTC
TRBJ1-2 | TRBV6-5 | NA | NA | CASRFDYYQGGYTF | TGTGCCAGCAGATTTGATTACTACCAGGGTGGCTACACCTTC
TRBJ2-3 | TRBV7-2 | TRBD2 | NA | CASSFSGGFSTDTQYF | TGTGCCAGCAGCTTTTCGGGGGGGTTTAGCACAGATACGCAGTATTTT
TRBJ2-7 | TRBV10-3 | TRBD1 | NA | CAISASGGSEQYF | TGTGCCATCAGTGCGTCAGGGGGCAGCGAGCAGTACTTC
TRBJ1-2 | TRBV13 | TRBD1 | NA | CASSRPGTGVDYGYTF | TGTGCCAGCAGCCGTCCCGGGACAGGGGTGGACTATGGCTACACCTTC
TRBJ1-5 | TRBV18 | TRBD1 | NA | CASSGQEGNQPQHF | TGTGCCAGCTCCGGACAGGAGGGTAATCAGCCCCAGCATTTT
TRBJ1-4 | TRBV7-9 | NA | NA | CASSPWAPTNEKLFF | TGTGCCAGCAGCCCCTGGGCCCCAACTAATGAAAAACTGTTTTTT
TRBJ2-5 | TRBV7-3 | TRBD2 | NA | CASSLWGLAEETQYF | TGTGCCAGCAGCTTATGGGGACTAGCAGAGGAGACCCAGTACTTC
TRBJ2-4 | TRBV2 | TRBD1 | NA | CASSDNRGPGDIQYF | TGTGCCAGCAGTGATAACAGGGGGCCGGGGGACATTCAGTACTTC
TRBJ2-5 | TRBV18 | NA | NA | CASFTNQGRAETQYF | TGTGCCAGCTTCACAAATCAGGGGAGGGCGGAGACCCAGTACTTC
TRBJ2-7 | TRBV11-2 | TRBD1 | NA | CASSLGDRGTYEQYF | TGTGCCAGCAGCTTAGGGGACAGGGGAACCTACGAGCAGTACTTC
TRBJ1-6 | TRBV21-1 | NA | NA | CASSKALTDRANSPLHF | TGTGCCAGCAGCAAAGCTCTGACGGACAGGGCTAATTCACCCCTCCACTTT
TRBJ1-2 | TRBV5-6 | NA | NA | CASSFIGNNYGYTF | TGTGCCAGCAGCTTCATCGGGAATAACTATGGCTACACCTTC
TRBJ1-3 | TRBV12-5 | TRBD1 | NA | CASGLPSGQPHF | TGTGCTAGTGGTTTGCCCTCGGGACAGCCACACTTT
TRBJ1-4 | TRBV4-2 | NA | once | CASSPGGNEKLFF | TGTGCCAGCAGCCCCGGAGGAAATGAAAAACTGTTTTTT
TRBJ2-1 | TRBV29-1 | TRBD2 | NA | CSAEPGAGLAGGNEQFF | TGCAGCGCTGAACCCGGGGCGGGACTAGCGGGGGGGAATGAGCAGTTCTTC
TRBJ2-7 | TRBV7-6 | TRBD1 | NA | CASSPGQGPEKQYF | TGTGCCAGCAGCCCGGGACAGGGGCCTGAGAAGCAGTACTTC
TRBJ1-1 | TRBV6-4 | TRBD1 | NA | CASSDFRDRATEAFF | TGTGCCAGCAGTGACTTCCGGGACAGGGCGACTGAAGCTTTCTTT
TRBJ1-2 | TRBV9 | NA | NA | CASSVLQNYGYTF | TGTGCCAGCAGCGTATTACAGAACTATGGCTACACCTTC
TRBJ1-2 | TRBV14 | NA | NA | CASSQDRVQGYTF | TGTGCCAGCAGCCAAGACAGGGTACAAGGCTACACCTTC
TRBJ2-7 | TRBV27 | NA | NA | CASSFTPSGSYEQYF | TGTGCCAGCAGTTTCACCCCCTCCGGGTCCTACGAGCAGTACTTC
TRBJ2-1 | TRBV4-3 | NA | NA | CASSQETGNEQFF | TGCGCCAGCAGCCAAGAGACGGGAAATGAGCAGTTCTTC
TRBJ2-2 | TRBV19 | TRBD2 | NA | CASSIQRGGFNTGELFF | TGTGCCAGTAGTATACAGCGGGGGGGCTTCAACACCGGGGAGCTGTTTTTT
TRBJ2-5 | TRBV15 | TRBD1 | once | CATAGTGEETQYF | TGTGCCACCGCCGGGACAGGGGAAGAGACCCAGTACTTC
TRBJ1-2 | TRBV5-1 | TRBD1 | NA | CASSAPGQHYGYTF | TGCGCCAGCAGCGCCCCGGGACAGCACTATGGCTACACCTTC
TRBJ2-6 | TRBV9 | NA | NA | CASSVPRVSGANVLTF | TGTGCCAGCAGCGTACCCAGGGTCTCTGGGGCCAACGTCCTGACTTTC